One and the same sample provided the 27 T cell receptor beta chains below, sequenced in a study of shared clonotypes between healthy human individuals. Assay: immunoSEQ multiplex PCR; the TCRdb copy retains only in-frame clones and omits some. This repertoire shows 800,000 to 1,200,000 clones, approximately 80% found once; its top ten account for about 0.52%. The sample consisted of memory CD4+ T cells from PBMCs. The subset: CD45RA-negative fraction. The receptors were sampled from a man younger than 30 in good health. Some clones in this sample may be carry-over from other donors' samples.

This sequence joins TRBV7-6 and TRBJ2-1; perhaps TRBD2 as D (5 bases). Trimming stripped 2 bases from V and 10 bases from J, with 18 bases between. CDR3 length: 15 residues. Germline V gene data show CDR1 as SGHVS and CDR2 as FNYEAQ. CDR3 sequence: CASSLRLAVQREQFF. The CDR3 region has the DNA TGTGCCAGCAGCTTAAGGCTAGCCGTCCAAAGGGAGCAGTTCTTC. Together with reference TRBV7-6 and TRBJ2-1, the CDR3 gives the full variable domain: GAGVSQSPRYKVTKRGQDVALRCDPISGHVSLYWYRQALGQGPEFLTYFNYEAQQDKSGLPNDRFSAERPEGSISTLTIQRTEQRDSAMYRCASSLRLAVQREQFFGPGTRLTVL.

V usage is TRBV5-1 and J usage is TRBJ1-1; D is unclear. V was shortened by 2 bases and J by 1 base, with 9 bases between the two germline ends. The CDR3 totals 14 residues. Germline CDR1 is SGHRS and CDR2 is YFSETQ. CDR3: CASSLTEANTEAFF. The CDR3 DNA sequence: TGCGCCAGCAGCTTAACCGAGGCGAACACTGAAGCTTTCTTT.

This sequence joins TRBV2 and TRBJ2-3; the D is unclear. This CDR3 has 12 amino acids. Germline-derived CDR1 and CDR2 are SNHLY and FYNNEI. V lost 7 bases and J lost 2, with 7 bases in between. The CDR3 is CASKADTDTQYF. The CDR3 DNA reads TGTGCCAGCAAGGCAGACACAGATACGCAGTATTTT.

In nucleotides, the CDR3 is TGCGCCAGCAGGTTGCAGGGCGGTAATTCACCCCTCCACTTT. This gives the protein CASRLQGGNSPLHF. The chain combines TRBV10-2 with TRBJ1-6; a possible D gene is TRBD1 (5 bases). V lost 6 bases to trimming and J lost 6 bases, with 12 bases between them. Germline V gene data show CDR1 as WSHSY and CDR2 as SAAADI. This CDR3 has 14 residues.

The chain recombines TRBV28 with TRBJ2-7, with D perhaps TRBD1 (5 bases). Germline V lookup: CDR1 MDHEN, CDR2 SYDVKM. The germline V and J ends were trimmed by 6 bases and 3 bases, with 12 bases remaining between them. This CDR3 has 13 residues. The CDR3 DNA is TGTGCCAGCAGGGCGACAGCCCTCTACGAGCAGTACTTC. It codes for CASRATALYEQYF.

This clone was detected a few times. Other nucleotide sequences in the sample specify the same CDR3. The chain employs TRBV2 and TRBJ2-5; D is perhaps TRBD2 (6 bases). Germline assignment: CDR1 SNHLY and CDR2 FYNNEI. Trimming pared 3 bases from V and 5 bases from J, leaving 7 bases between. This CDR3 region has 12 residues. The CDR3 DNA reads TGTGCCAGCAGTGAGGGGAGGGAGACCCAGTACTTC. Amino acids: CASSEGRETQYF.

V usage is TRBV25-1 and J usage is TRBJ2-3, with D tentatively TRBD1 (5 bases). CDR1 and CDR2 (germline): MGHDK, SYGVNS. The CDR3 runs to 14 residues. V was clipped by 7 bases and J by 0 bases, with 11 bases between them. CDR3 protein: CASKGFLSTDTQYF. The CDR3 DNA reads TGTGCCAGCAAGGGGTTTCTAAGCACAGATACGCAGTATTTT.

This clone was seen only a few times. This clone may be a read error of a much larger clone one base away. Other DNA sequences in this sample translate to the same CDR3. The rearrangement uses TRBV2 and TRBJ1-5; the D is unclear. From germline, CDR1 is SNHLY and CDR2 FYNNEI. The ends were cut back, 6 bases at V and 0 bases at J, with 6 bases in the middle. The CDR3 is 13 amino acids. The CDR3: CASRRDSNQPQHF. CDR3 DNA sequence: TGTGCCAGCAGACGGGATAGCAATCAGCCCCAGCATTTT.

The rearrangement links TRBV5-1 to TRBJ1-1, with a tentative D call TRBD1 (6 bases). Trimming took off 0 bases at V and 6 bases at J, with 12 bases between the two ends. The length of the CDR3 is 14 residues. The germline V gene has CDR1 SGHRS and CDR2 YFSETQ. The CDR3 spells CASSLVMGGAEAFF. CDR3 in DNA: TGCGCCAGCAGCTTGGTAATGGGGGGCGCTGAAGCTTTCTTT.

This clone showed up just once. The CDR3 DNA follows: TGTGCCAGCAGTGAAACGACAGGGGGGGTTGGCTACACCTTC. This gives the protein CASSETTGGVGYTF. The chain employs TRBV6-1 and TRBJ1-2; 9 positions match TRBD1. The CDR3 runs 14 residues. The junction had 5 bases not matched to a gene; V was cut back by 2 bases and J by 7 bases. CDR1 is MNHNS, CDR2 SASEGT, per germline.

The chain couples TRBV28 to TRBJ2-7; 7 bases are shared with TRBD1. Germline CDR1 and CDR2: MDHEN and SYDVKM. The CDR3 spans 17 residues. The junction had 14 bases not matched to a gene; V was cut back by 3 bases and J by 3 bases. CDR3 DNA: TGTGCCAGCAGTTTCCCGCGTGGGACAGAGGGGCTCTACGAGCAGTACTTC. This sequence encodes CASSFPRGTEGLYEQYF.

The chain carries TRBV2 and TRBJ1-1; perhaps TRBD1 as D (6 bases). The ends were cut back, 7 bases at V and 1 base at J, with 13 bases in the middle. Per germline, CDR1 SNHLY and CDR2 FYNNEI. CDR3 length: 14 residues. The CDR3 DNA reads TGTGCCAGCATTCGTCTACAGGGGAACACTGAAGCTTTCTTT. As protein: CASIRLQGNTEAFF.

This clone came up once. V usage is TRBV20-1 and J usage is TRBJ1-2; unclear D gene. V was trimmed by 3 bases and J by 5 bases, leaving 7 bases between them. The germline V gene encodes CDR1 DFQATT and CDR2 SNEGSKA (reference sequence). The CDR3 extends over 11 amino acids. In DNA form, the CDR3 reads TGCAGTGCTAGGACATTATATGGCTACACCTTC. Translating gives CSARTLYGYTF.

The chain links TRBV5-1 to TRBJ1-4; D perhaps matches TRBD1 (5 bases). There are 21 residues in the CDR3. Between the trimmed V and J ends, which lost 2 bases and 7 bases, there was a span of 33 bases. Germline lookup yields CDR1 SGHRS and CDR2 YFSETQ. DNA for the CDR3: TGCGCCAGCAGCTTCACTCCTACCCAGGGAGTTCCTTTAGCAAGGGGTGAAAAACTGTTTTTT. It encodes CASSFTPTQGVPLARGEKLFF.

This clone was seen once. The chain recombines TRBV5-1 with TRBJ2-6, with unresolved D. The V and J ends lost 2 bases and 1 base respectively, with 7 bases between them. There are 15 residues in the CDR3. Germline V lookup: CDR1 SGHRS, CDR2 YFSETQ. This CDR3 reads CASSLTPSGANVLTF. CDR3 sequence (DNA): TGCGCCAGCAGCTTAACGCCATCTGGGGCCAACGTCCTGACTTTC.

CDR3 loop: CSVGGQGSGANVLTF. The CDR3 bases are TGCAGCGTTGGGGGACAGGGCTCTGGGGCCAACGTCCTGACTTTC. The genes are TRBV29-1 and TRBJ2-6, with 9 bases identical to TRBD1. CDR1 and CDR2 from the germline V gene are SQVTM and ANQGSEA. Trimming at V came to 4 bases and at J to 0 bases, leaving 1 base not matched to a gene. The length of the CDR3 is 15 residues.

V gene TRBV13 combines with J gene TRBJ2-1; the match to TRBD1 covers 8 bases. With V trimmed by 2 bases and J by 6 bases, 27 bases remained unmatched. Germline CDR1 reads PRHDT; CDR2 reads FYEKMQ (reference sequence). The CDR3 has 22 residues. CDR3 bases: TGTGCCAGCAGCTTACTCTTTCGACAGGGGATTAATCGCACACATGGGGGCAATGAGCAGTTCTTC. As protein: CASSLLFRQGINRTHGGNEQFF.

This clone has only one observation. V and J are TRBV5-4 and TRBJ1-3; D gene unclear. Germline V gives CDR1 SGHNT, CDR2 YYREEE (reference sequence). This CDR3 is built from 14 residues. V lost 0 bases and J 4 bases, leaving 8 bases between the germline ends. In DNA, the CDR3 is TGTGCCAGCAGCTTGGGGGTCCAAGGAAACACCATATATTTT. Translation gives CASSLGVQGNTIYF.

The genes are TRBV5-4 and TRBJ1-1, with 7 bases identical to TRBD1. V lost 7 bases, J lost 5 bases, and 11 bases stayed unmatched. This CDR3 has 14 amino acids. Germline CDR1 reads SGHNT; CDR2 reads YYREEE (reference sequence). The CDR3 region has the DNA TGTGCCAGCTTTGGGAGGGGGCTAGGGACTGAAGCTTTCTTT. It is translated as CASFGRGLGTEAFF.

The table lists this clone with a count of one. The chain joins TRBV5-5 to TRBJ2-7, with 9 bases aligning to TRBD2. The CDR3 loop spans 15 amino acids. The germline V gene has CDR1 SGHKS and CDR2 YYEKEE (reference sequence). Losses at the gene ends were 2 bases for V and 0 bases for J; bases not matched to a gene: 3. For the CDR3, the DNA is TGTGCCAGCAGCTTCATACTAGCGGGCTCCTACGAGCAGTACTTC. Its translation: CASSFILAGSYEQYF.

The rearrangement uses TRBV5-1 and TRBJ1-4, with TRBD1 matching over 7 bases. The CDR3 totals 14 residues. With V trimmed by 4 bases and J by 8 bases, 8 bases remained unmatched. The germline gives CDR1 SGHRS, CDR2 YFSETQ. The CDR3 protein is CASSQGDGLEKLFF. The CDR3 DNA reads TGCGCCAGCAGCCAGGGGGATGGGCTAGAAAAACTGTTTTTT.

This chain connects TRBV2 to TRBJ1-2, with TRBD1 identical over 10 bases. This CDR3 has 12 residues. Germline V gene sequence: CDR1 SNHLY, CDR2 FYNNEI. Trimming removed 8 bases from V and 5 bases from J; junction bases left unmatched: 2. The CDR3 reads CASGDRGYGYTF. In DNA form, the CDR3 reads TGTGCCAGCGGGGACAGGGGTTATGGCTACACCTTC.

In regard to this clone: Other DNA sequences from this sample encode an identical CDR3 as well. The chain employs TRBV27 and TRBJ1-2, with 9 bases fitting TRBD1. The CDR3 runs to 13 residues. V gave up 5 bases and J gave up 6 bases; unmatched junction bases: 4. Germline-derived CDR1 and CDR2 are MNHEY and SMNVEV (reference sequence). The CDR3 coding sequence is TGTGCCAGCAGTCCCCGGACAGGGGATGGCTACACCTTC. This translates into CASSPRTGDGYTF.

CDR3 protein: CASSRLGGYEQYF. CDR3 sequence (DNA): TGTGCCAGCTCACGGCTCGGGGGCTACGAGCAGTACTTC. J is TRBJ2-7 and V is TRBV18, with a tentative D call TRBD2 (6 bases). The CDR3 is 13 amino acids. CDR1 KGHSH and CDR2 LQKENI come from the germline V gene. Deletions cut 4 bases from V and 3 bases from J, with 10 bases between.

There are a few counts of this clone. The V and J genes are TRBV2 and TRBJ2-7; weak D call: TRBD1 (5 bases). The CDR3 is 13 amino acids. V was cut by 2 bases and J by 5 bases, with 10 bases left in between. CDR1 and CDR2 (germline): SNHLY, FYNNEI. CDR3 protein: CASSESRVNEQYF. The CDR3 DNA follows: TGTGCCAGCAGTGAATCCAGGGTCAACGAGCAGTACTTC.

The V call is TRBV28, the J call TRBJ1-3, with 11 bases matching TRBD1. The CDR3 totals 15 residues. J gave up 5 bases and V 8 bases, and 8 bases lay outside the gene matches. The germline CDR1 and CDR2 sequences are MDHEN and SYDVKM. In DNA form, the CDR3 reads TGTGCCAGCCGGACAGGGGGCTCTGGGAGAAACACCATATATTTT. Its translation: CASRTGGSGRNTIYF. The full variable domain, with the rest looked up from reference TRBV28 and TRBJ1-3, is DVKVTQSSRYLVKRTGEKVFLECVQDMDHENMFWYRQDPGLGLRLIYFSYDVKMKEKGDIPEGYSVSREKKERFSLILESASTNQTSMYLCASRTGGSGRNTIYFGEGSWLTVV.

This sequence joins TRBV28 and TRBJ2-5, with a possible D match to TRBD1 (6 bases). This CDR3 is built from 15 residues. The V end lost 6 bases, the J end lost 5 bases, and 19 bases lay between the germline ends. From germline, CDR1 is MDHEN and CDR2 SYDVKM. The CDR3 DNA reads TGTGCCAGCAGAAAAGAACAGGGTTCGTGGGAGACCCAGTACTTC. It yields the protein CASRKEQGSWETQYF.